This T cell receptor (beta chain) was identified in a study of shared T cell receptors in the human thymus. V gave up 4 bases and J gave up 10 bases, with 10 bases separating them. Germline lookup yields CDR1 SNHLY and CDR2 FYNNEI. The CDR3 has 11 amino acids. This clone turned up a few times. Sequencing was performed with immunoSEQ multiplex PCR; in TCRdb, only in-frame clones are kept and a portion is missing. This table has 550,000 to 800,000 clones, 80% to 90% appearing once. These records were also assigned to another study, of human thymus T cells.

The chain is built from TRBV2 and TRBJ1-1, with a weak D call TRBD1 (6 bases). The TCR was taken from a girl under three years old with a congenital heart defect. Sequenced input: thymocytes. The CDR3, as DNA: TGTGCCAGCAGTGTGGGAGGGGGAGCTTTCTTT. Amino acids: CASSVGGGAFF. Full variable domain (remainder filled in from reference TRBV2 and TRBJ1-1): EPEVTQTPSHQVTQMGQEVILRCVPISNHLYFYWYRQILGQKVEFLVSFYNNEISEKSEIFDDQFSVERPDGSNFTLKIRSTKLEDSAMYFCASSVGGGAFFGQGTRLTVV.